This TCR beta chain was documented in a study of cytomegalovirus exposure and HLA in healthy donors. Background on the study: The same platform was used for the roughly 120 validation repertoires as for the roughly 660 first-cohort repertoires, as reported in a later analysis.

The CDR3 contains 17 residues. V lost 0 bases and J lost 0; bases outside the gene matches: 5. Germline V CDR1 and CDR2: SGHRS, YFSETQ. Comment on this clone: What it binds is not known.

Study conclusions and caveats: Whilst most TCR sequences proved rare, a subset of public TCRs occurred across many donors.

Some clones are missing from TCRdb's copy, which holds only in-frame ones; the method was immunoSEQ multiplex PCR. The sample contains more than 55,000 clones, 90% to 95% of which appear only once. The sequence derives from a woman between 18 and 29 years old in good health and CMV-seronegative. Input material: PBMCs. The chain uses TRBV5-1 and TRBJ2-3, with 9 bases fitting TRBD2. CDR3 DNA: TGCGCCAGCAGCTTGGTTCTAGCGGGACCTAGCACAGATACGCAGTATTTT. Amino acid sequence: CASSLVLAGPSTDTQYF. The whole variable domain, filled in from reference TRBV5-1 and TRBJ2-3, reads KAGVTQTPRYLIKTRGQQVTLSCSPISGHRSVSWYQQTPGQGLQFLFEYFSETQRNKGNFPGRFSGRQFSNSRSEMNVSTLELGDSALYLCASSLVLAGPSTDTQYFGPGTRLTVL.